What follows describes a single T cell receptor (beta chain). The antigen remains undetermined. Naive CD8 cells, CD45RO-negative and positively selected for CCR7, excluded terminally differentiated effector memory CD45RA+ cells. These data are taken from a study of shared clonotypes between healthy human individuals. Broader study findings: Donors were few, which limited the genetic and exposure-history diversity represented.

Clones were sequenced by immunoSEQ multiplex PCR, and TCRdb holds only the in-frame ones, with some missing. The sample carries about 800,000 clones, roughly 96% recorded once. The CDR3 runs 16 residues. Trimming left V 2 bases short and J 6 bases short, with 17 bases between. Germline loops: CDR1 MGHRA, CDR2 YSYEKL. Sequencing was done on a sample of naive CD8+ T cells sorted from blood. This clonotype originated in a man aged 25-40 years in good health. This sequence joins TRBV4-1 and TRBJ2-1; D gene uncertain. CDR3 protein: CASSQTDHPGGNEQFF. For the CDR3, the DNA is TGCGCCAGCAGCCAAACCGACCACCCCGGTGGCAATGAGCAGTTCTTC.